Each of the 12 T cell receptor beta chains below was sequenced from the same sample in a study of T cell repertoires in cytomegalovirus infection. One entry per CDR3 protein, called by TCRdb with MiXCR from the reads. The sample consists of approximately 910,000 distinct CDR3 sequences, approximately 32% of them appearing once. The antigens for these receptors are not known. This sample comprised cultured CD8+ T cells from PBMCs, obtained from culture after CMV antigen stimulation. The receptors stem from a human donor in good health (CMV status not recorded). Some clones in this sample may be carry-over from other donors' samples.

V gene TRBV29-1 combines with J gene TRBJ1-3; D might be TRBD1 (6 bases). V was cut by 3 bases and J by 2 bases, with 8 bases left in between. The CDR3 has 13 amino acids. CDR1 and CDR2 (germline): SQVTM, ANQGSEA. The CDR3 spells CSVDEGAGNTIYF. CDR3 in DNA: TGCAGCGTTGATGAGGGGGCTGGAAACACCATATATTTT.

This clonotype was seen many times. The chain uses TRBV7-2 and TRBJ2-2, with TRBD2 matching 7 bases. The CDR3 length is 16 residues. After removal of 0 bases from V and 4 bases from J, the junction contained 5 bases not matched to a gene. Germline V lookup: CDR1 SGHTA, CDR2 FQGNSA. This CDR3 reads CASSLARGVLTGELFF. CDR3 DNA sequence: TGTGCCAGCAGCTTAGCACGGGGGGTCCTCACCGGGGAGCTGTTTTTT.

At least ten counts were recorded for this clonotype. This chain uses TRBV7-6 with TRBJ1-3, with 7 bases aligning to TRBD1. This CDR3 spans 18 amino acids. Germline CDR1 and CDR2: SGHVS and FNYEAQ. Trimming cost V 5 bases and J 0 bases; bases outside gene matches: 13. Here the CDR3 DNA reads TGTGCCAGCAGCCTAAACCGGGACAGCCTGAGCTCTGGAAACACCATATATTTT. It codes for CASSLNRDSLSSGNTIYF.

This clonotype was counted at least ten times. The chain carries TRBV12-3 or TRBV12-4 and TRBJ2-7; 7 nucleotides line up with TRBD1. With 5 bases clipped from V and 0 bases from J, the junction kept 7 bases outside the gene matches. The CDR3 covers 15 residues. CDR3 amino acids: CASSLDRRSSYEQYV. In DNA, the CDR3 is TGTGCCAGCAGTCTGGACAGGCGCAGCTCCTACGAGCAGTACGTC.

This clonotype came up a few times. This sequence joins TRBV12-5 and TRBJ2-7, with D tentatively TRBD2 (7 bases). Trimming removed 6 bases from V and 7 bases from J, with 22 bases in between. The germline V gene has CDR1 LGHNT and CDR2 FRNRAP. The CDR3 has 15 residues. DNA for the CDR3: TGTGCTAGTGGAGCGGGACAATTAACACTACGGGAGCAGTACGTC. Protein: CASGAGQLTLREQYV.

J is TRBJ1-5 and V is TRBV28; D is unresolved. Germline V gene data show CDR1 as MDHEN and CDR2 as SYDVKM. V was clipped by 8 bases and J by 7 bases, with 21 bases between them. The length of the CDR3 is 15 residues. The DNA for the CDR3 is TGTGCCAGCGGCACCGATCGGACCCGGGCCCAGCCCCAGCATTTT. As protein: CASGTDRTRAQPQHF.

V is TRBV9 and J is TRBJ2-1, with 13 bases aligning to TRBD2. The CDR3 is made up of 17 amino acids. J lost 8 bases, V lost 4 bases, and 12 bases had no gene match. Germline CDR1 SGDLS, CDR2 YYNGEE. The CDR3 DNA reads TGTGCCAGCAGCCCCCGGACTAGCGGGGGATCCCTTGATGAGCAGTTCTTC. It specifies CASSPRTSGGSLDEQFF.

This clonotype was seen repeatedly, ten times or more. The chain joins TRBV7-9 to TRBJ1-1, with D possibly matching TRBD1 (6 bases). The CDR3 is 14 residues long. The V end lost 5 bases, the J end lost 5 bases, and 15 bases lay between the germline ends. CDR1 is SEHNR, CDR2 FQNEAQ, per germline (reference sequence). The CDR3 sequence: CASSPPRGKTEAFF. For the CDR3, the DNA is TGTGCCAGCAGCCCCCCCAGGGGAAAAACTGAAGCTTTCTTT. The full variable domain, rest sourced from reference TRBV7-9 and TRBJ1-1, is DTGVSQNPRHKITKRGQNVTFRCDPISEHNRLYWYRQTLGQGPEFLTYFQNEAQLEKSRLLSDRFSAERPKGSFSTLEIQRTEQGDSAMYLCASSPPRGKTEAFFGQGTRLTVV.

This sequence joins TRBV27 and TRBJ2-7; D possibly uses TRBD1 or TRBD2 (5 bases each). This CDR3 contains 16 residues. V was trimmed by 3 bases and J by 3 bases, leaving 18 bases between them. Germline V gene data show CDR1 as MNHEY and CDR2 as SMNVEV (reference sequence). The CDR3 region has the DNA TGTGCCAGCAGTTTGACCGGGACCGACTTTATCTACGAGCAGTACTTC. The encoded protein is CASSLTGTDFIYEQYF.

The chain carries TRBV13 and TRBJ1-4, with D possibly being TRBD1 (6 bases). Trimming cost V 4 bases and J 8 bases, with 14 bases left between them. The CDR3 runs to 14 residues. Germline lookup yields CDR1 PRHDT and CDR2 FYEKMQ (reference sequence). The CDR3, as DNA: TGTGCCAGCAGCTGGACTCAGGGGTGGGAAAAACTGTTTTTT. It encodes CASSWTQGWEKLFF. The whole variable domain, filled in from reference TRBV13 and TRBJ1-4, reads AAGVIQSPRHLIKEKRETATLKCYPIPRHDTVYWYQQGPGQDPQFLISFYEKMQSDKGSIPDRFSAQQFSDYHSELNMSSLELGDSALYFCASSWTQGWEKLFFGSGTQLSVL.

This clonotype was found a few times. The J gene is TRBJ2-3, the V gene TRBV7-9; D is uncertain. The CDR3 consists of 15 residues. The V and J ends lost 0 bases and 3 bases respectively, with 10 bases between them. CDR1 is SEHNR and CDR2 is FQNEAQ in the germline V gene (reference sequence). CDR3 amino acids: CASSLAGYVTDTQYF. The CDR3 DNA reads TGTGCCAGCAGCTTAGCAGGGTATGTGACAGATACGCAGTATTTT.

This chain uses TRBV28 with TRBJ1-2, with 7 positions matching TRBD1. Germline V gene lookup returns CDR1 MDHEN and CDR2 SYDVKM. V trimming: 6 bases; J trimming: 5 bases; junction bases outside the gene matches: 15. The CDR3 is made up of 16 amino acids. The CDR3 DNA is TGTGCCAGCAGCCGCCCCTTTGACAGGGTTTATTATGGCTACACCTTC. Its translation is CASSRPFDRVYYGYTF.